This T cell receptor (beta chain) was observed in a study of Graves' ophthalmopathy and Graves' hyperthyroidism. The authors amplified TCR beta CDR3 regions, and they did so from RNA transcripts for repertoire sequencing. In the first round, RT-PCR was carried out with HTBI primers, and a multiplex PCR formed the second round. Each CDR3 protein is one row after TCRdb ran MiXCR on the multiplex PCR reads. Among 400,000 to 450,000 distinct CDR3 sequences listed, under 25% were seen once. This clonotype was counted many times. The antigen is unknown. Study-wide results and caveats: With about 71% sensitivity and approximately 72% specificity, the model predicted ophthalmopathy progression.

CDR1 and CDR2 (germline): LNHNV, YYDKDF (reference sequence). After removal of 1 base from V and 7 bases from J, the junction contained 9 bases not matched to a gene. This CDR3 is built from 15 residues. Sequenced input: peripheral blood. V and J are TRBV15 and TRBJ2-7; 8 nucleotides match TRBD1. The receptor was derived from a woman younger than 30 with stable Graves' hyperthyroidism. The CDR3 region is CATSRGDGTGGEQYF. The CDR3 bases are TGTGCCACCAGCAGAGGAGACGGGACAGGCGGGGAGCAGTACTTC.